This TCR beta chain came from a study of breast tumors, draining lymph nodes, adjacent tissues. Overall study findings and caveats: Compared with lymph nodes, tumors were less diverse; compared with nontumor tissue, more.

Unmatched junction bases numbered 12, after V lost 1 base and J lost 5 bases. Germline CDR1 is SGHRS and CDR2 is YFSETQ. The CDR3 sequence is 17 residues long. This clonotype was detected many times. Its antigen remains unknown. TCRdb independently ran MiXCR on the multiplex PCR reads; one entry per CDR3 protein. The table includes over 60,000 distinct CDR3 sequences, around two fifths detected once. The TCR comes from a female donor with breast cancer. Some clones in this sample may be carry-over from other donors' samples. V usage is TRBV5-1 and J usage is TRBJ2-1; 7 nucleotides line up with TRBD2. Sequencing was performed on breast tumor tissue. CDR3 region: CASSLLERGSNNNEQFF. CDR3 sequence (DNA): TGCGCCAGCAGCTTGCTGGAGCGGGGAAGTAATAACAATGAGCAGTTCTTC.